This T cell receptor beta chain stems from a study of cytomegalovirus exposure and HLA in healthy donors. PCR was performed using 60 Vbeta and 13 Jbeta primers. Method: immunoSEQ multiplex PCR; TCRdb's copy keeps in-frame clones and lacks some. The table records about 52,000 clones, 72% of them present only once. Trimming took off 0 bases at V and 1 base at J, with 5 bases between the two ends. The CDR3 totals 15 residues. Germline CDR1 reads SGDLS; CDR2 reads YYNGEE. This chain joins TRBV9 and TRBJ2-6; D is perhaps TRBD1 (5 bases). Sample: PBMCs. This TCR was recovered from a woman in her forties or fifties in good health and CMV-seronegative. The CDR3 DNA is TGTGCCAGCAGCGTAGCAGGGTCTGGGGCCAACGTCCTGACTTTC. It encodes CASSVAGSGANVLTF.